One TCR beta chain is described in this entry. This sample stems from a study of blood T cell repertoires in COVID-19. Assay: immunoSEQ multiplex PCR; the TCRdb copy retains only in-frame clones and omits some. Of some 16,000 clones listed, over 85% are singletons. J lost 15 bases, V lost 6 bases, and 7 bases had no gene match. The CDR3 covers 12 residues. The rearrangement links TRBV12-3 or TRBV12-4 to TRBJ2-1; 11 bases line up with TRBD2. The sequence was obtained from a human donor in a cohort sampled during active COVID-19. The sample was peripheral blood. The CDR3 sequence: CASSGLAGHGFF. The CDR3 DNA sequence: TGTGCCAGCAGCGGACTAGCGGGCCACGGGTTCTTC.